Described below is a single T cell receptor (beta chain) sequence and its context. The data were obtained in a study of blood T cell repertoires in COVID-19. Study at large: The study drew acute and convalescent COVID-19 samples from the United States, Italy and Spain.

The length of the CDR3 is 14 residues. V was shortened by 0 bases and J by 6 bases, with 9 bases between the two germline ends. CDR1 and CDR2 from the germline V gene are SGHNT and YYREEE (reference sequence). As originally analysed: Scientists estimated how many nucleated cells there were by amplifying reference gene primers. Profiling relied on immunoSEQ multiplex PCR, and the TCRdb table lists in-frame clones only, not all of them. The V and J calls and clone size come from that table; D and trimming were worked out from the DNA. The sample shows about 120,000 clones, about 83% of them seen only once.

The chain employs TRBV5-4 and TRBJ2-2, with D unclear. Sequencing was done on a sample of peripheral blood. This receptor was taken from a man in his 60s with acute or convalescent COVID-19. The CDR3 sequence is CASSLAAQAGELFF. The DNA for the CDR3 is TGTGCCAGCAGCTTGGCCGCCCAGGCCGGGGAGCTGTTTTTT.